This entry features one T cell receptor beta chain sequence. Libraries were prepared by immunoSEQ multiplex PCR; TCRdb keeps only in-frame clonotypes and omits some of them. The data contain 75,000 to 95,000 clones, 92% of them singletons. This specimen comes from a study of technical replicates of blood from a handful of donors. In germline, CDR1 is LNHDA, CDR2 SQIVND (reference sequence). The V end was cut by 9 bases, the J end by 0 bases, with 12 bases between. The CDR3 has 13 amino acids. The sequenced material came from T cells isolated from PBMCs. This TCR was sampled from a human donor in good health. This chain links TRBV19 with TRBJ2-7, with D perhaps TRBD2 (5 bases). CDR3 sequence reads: CARADGNSYEQYF. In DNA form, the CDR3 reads TGTGCCAGAGCCGACGGGAACTCCTACGAGCAGTACTTC.